The TCR beta chain under discussion was sequenced for a study of blood T cells in healthy people across ages. A second PCR, run for about 7 to 11 cycles, used a sample-barcoded 5' primer plus a J-beta primer mix. Each sample provided no less than 2.5 million CDR3-containing paired-end reads. TCRdb re-derived calls from the 5' RACE reads in MiXCR, one entry per CDR3 protein. The profile covers 1.5 million to 2 million distinct CDR3 sequences, with roughly 28% appearing a single time and 7% to 9% taken by the ten largest. Study findings and constraints: Unsorted PBMC input precluded a conclusive naive versus antigen-experienced comparison.

This clonotype came up a few times. What it binds is unknown. This CDR3 has 14 amino acids. Germline V gene data show CDR1 as MGHRA and CDR2 as YSYEKL. Trimming took off 0 bases at V and 2 bases at J, with 5 bases between the two ends. The chain recombines TRBV4-1 with TRBJ1-3, with no clear D. The sequence was obtained from a woman in her 30s in good health. The specimen was blood. CDR3 sequence (DNA): TGCGCCAGCAGCCAAGATCGTACTGGAAACACCATATATTTT. Its protein is CASSQDRTGNTIYF.